Included here is one T cell receptor beta chain sequence, with context. What this receptor recognizes is not known. No base qualities exist here, and no much larger clone lies one base off it. The CDR3 regions of human TCRbeta chains were analyzed by immunosequencing. The paper's processing steps were these. TCRs in the repertoires were compared against a reference library of SARS-CoV-2-specific TCRs that had been generated with the MIRA antigen-specificity platform. Breadth was defined as the fraction of unique TCRs that were SARS-CoV-2-associated. Depth was defined as the fraction of total T cells that were SARS-CoV-2-associated. Using the MIRA data, each spike-specific TCR was assigned both to the spike region to which the TCR was reactive and to a CD4 or CD8 class. Log10-transformed breadth and depth values were compared by one-way ANOVA with Sidak's multiple comparisons tests. In its TCRdb copy, this immuneACCESS table keeps in-frame sequences only and misses some clones. Where compared with another copy, unresolved V genes explain less than half of these, and the others have no known cause. V, J and clone size reflect that table, while D and trimming were determined from the DNA. The sample table shows 130,000 to 150,000 clones, and 85% to 95% are seen once. The ten largest clones capture 1.9% of the sample.

These data come from a study of T cell responses to AZD1222 COVID-19 vaccine (dated by TCRdb to 2020 to 2022). For the study in its entirety: AZD1222 recipients given second doses at about 4 weeks or at about 12 weeks were pooled, since spike-specific TCR depth and breadth were not found to differ between the two schedules. TCR sequencing was performed for some 250 trial participants, of whom roughly 200 were given two doses of AZD1222 and approximately 25 were given two doses of MenACWY control vaccine. Trial participants were enrolled by age into subgroups of 18-55, 56-69 and 70-plus years, and around 150, 29 and 61 TCR-sequenced participants, respectively, were included in these subgroups.

Broader findings and caveats from the paper: Because no samples from the day 14 peak response were available, repertoires could be characterized only after the peak T cell response. Reportedly, almost half of the unique spike-specific TCRs recognized epitopes lying outside the regions that are mutated in the B.1.351 and B.1.1.7 variants. After two AZD1222 doses, both the breadth and the depth of spike-specific TCRs were significantly higher than at day 0 and than in MenACWY recipients. Participants were mostly white British, with more females than males. The authors suggested clonal diversity may have been underestimated. The whole spike protein was spanned by vaccine-associated CD4 TCRs, and dominant responses were seen in regions 160-218 and 743-854. Only a handful of AZD1222 recipients were SARS-CoV-2 seropositive at baseline, limiting conclusions about previously exposed vaccinees. In the small 56-69-year group, the increase in depth fell short of significance, most likely because of low power.

Ends trimmed: V by 3 bases, J by 4 bases; bases unmatched to a gene: 9. The CDR3 goes from the cysteine to the phenylalanine over 15 residues. Only CDR3 DNA is held: 45 bases, read in frame from base 1. CDR1 SGDLS and CDR2 YYNGEE were looked up in the germline V gene. The sample's time point, from its label and the paper: baseline before first vaccination. Vaccinee samples were obtained from the UK trials COV001 and COV002, which included a single-blind randomized controlled phase 2/3 trial of AZD1222 (ChAdOx1 nCoV-19) in healthy adults. For TCRbeta chain sequencing, PBMC samples from trial participants were taken at day 0 and at day 28 after the second dose.

Sequenced material: peripheral blood, taken on day 0 of AZD1222 vaccination. This clonotype was sampled from an adult in good health. The sequence is built from TRBV9 and TRBJ1-1; 7 junctional bases match TRBD1. The nucleotide sequence reads TGTGCCAGCAGCGCCGGGGGAGGGGGCCTCACTGAAGCTTTCTTT. Its coded protein is CASSAGGGGLTEAFF.